These T cell receptor beta chains were read from a single sample in a study of blood T cell repertoires in COVID-19. Generated by immunoSEQ multiplex PCR, the TCRdb table keeps only in-frame clones and is missing some. The table lists some 340,000 clones, more than 85% of them singletons, with almost 4% in the top ten. The sequenced sample was PBMCs or T cells enriched from blood (not recorded which). These receptors all come from a woman in her thirties who had been exposed to COVID-19. CDR3s include the opening cysteine and the closing phenylalanine or tryptophan. D genes are given only for firm matches. Clone size is stated in some rows and not others, as once, few, many or a class when expanded.

>TRBD2|TRBV5-4|TRBJ2-1|-
CASSISPLAGGRRNEQFF
TGTGCCAGCAGCATTTCTCCTCTAGCGGGGGGGCGACGCAATGAGCAGTTCTTC
>-|TRBV7-5|TRBJ1-2|few
CARSLALREEEMGGYTF
TGTGCCAGAAGCTTAGCTCTCAGGGAAGAGGAAATGGGTGGCTACACCTTC
>-|TRBV6-2/TRBV6-3|TRBJ1-6|-
CASSPAGAGNSPLHF
TGTGCCAGCAGCCCAGCAGGTGCTGGGAATTCACCCCTCCACTTT
>-|TRBV25-1|TRBJ1-2|-
CASSADSSYTF
TGTGCCAGCAGTGCTGACAGTTCCTACACCTTC
>-|TRBV7-9|TRBJ2-5|-
CASSLGGLLYQETQYF
TGTGCCAGCAGCTTAGGAGGACTGTTGTACCAAGAGACCCAGTACTTC
>TRBD1|TRBV19|TRBJ1-4|-
CASRIGTGFEKLFF
TGTGCCAGTCGAATCGGGACAGGGTTCGAAAAACTGTTTTTT
>-|TRBV27|TRBJ2-2|-
CASSFMYLNTGELFF
TGTGCCAGCAGTTTTATGTACCTAAACACCGGGGAGCTGTTTTTT
>TRBD1|TRBV9|TRBJ1-2|-
CASSGPGQGYYGYTF
TGTGCCAGCAGCGGTCCGGGACAGGGGTATTATGGCTACACCTTC
>TRBD1|TRBV5-6|TRBJ1-2|-
CASSQQGTYGYTF
TGTGCCAGCAGCCAACAGGGGACCTATGGCTACACCTTC
>-|TRBV30|TRBJ1-2|-
CAWTEEDYGYTF
TGTGCCTGGACCGAAGAGGACTATGGCTACACCTTC
>-|TRBV5-4|TRBJ2-1|-
CASSLDNPNEQFF
TGTGCCAGCAGCTTGGACAACCCTAATGAGCAGTTCTTC
>-|TRBV30|TRBJ2-7|-
CAWSVYYEQYF
TGTGCCTGGAGTGTATATTACGAGCAGTACTTC
>TRBD2|TRBV5-1|TRBJ2-5|-
CASSLVGLDSETQYF
TGCGCCAGCAGCTTGGTGGGACTAGATTCGGAGACCCAGTACTTC
>-|TRBV4-2|TRBJ1-2|-
CASSQAGLDYGYTF
TGTGCCAGCAGCCAAGCAGGTTTGGACTATGGCTACACCTTC
>-|TRBV5-1|TRBJ1-1|-
CASTLGGTEAFF
TGCGCCAGCACCTTAGGGGGCACTGAAGCTTTCTTT
>TRBD1|TRBV5-1|TRBJ1-2|-
CASSPGQGRSYGYTF
TGCGCCAGCAGCCCGGGACAGGGAAGATCCTATGGCTACACCTTC
>-|TRBV5-1|TRBJ2-7|-
CASTPPSRGAYEQYF
TGCGCCAGCACCCCTCCCAGTCGGGGAGCCTACGAGCAGTACTTC
>-|TRBV3-1/TRBV3-2|TRBJ1-2|-
CASSQGLSGGDYGYTF
TGTGCCAGCAGCCAAGGACTCTCGGGGGGCGACTATGGCTACACCTTC
>-|TRBV9|TRBJ1-6|-
CASSPGGAYNSPLHF
TGTGCCAGCAGCCCGGGGGGCGCCTATAATTCACCCCTCCACTTT
>-|TRBV12-5|TRBJ1-1|-
CASGPNMNTEAFF
TGTGCTAGTGGTCCCAACATGAACACTGAAGCTTTCTTT
>-|TRBV19|TRBJ1-2|few
CASSRNYGYTF
TGTGCCAGTAGCAGAAACTATGGCTACACCTTC
>TRBD2|TRBV7-6|TRBJ2-1|-
CASSSIGRVDHNEQFF
TGTGCCAGCAGCTCTATTGGGAGGGTAGACCACAATGAGCAGTTCTTC
>-|TRBV11-2|TRBJ2-1|-
CASSSGPYNEQFF
TGTGCCAGCAGTTCAGGGCCCTACAATGAGCAGTTCTTC
>TRBD1|TRBV6-4|TRBJ2-4|-
CASSDPDRDEVWVTKNIQYF
TGTGCCAGCAGTGACCCTGACAGGGATGAGGTCTGGGTAACCAAAAACATTCAGTACTTC
>TRBD1|TRBV4-3|TRBJ1-6|-
CASSQERTQGGNSPLHF
TGCGCCAGCAGCCAAGAAAGAACCCAGGGGGGCAATTCACCCCTCCACTTT
>-|TRBV5-6|TRBJ1-1|-
CASNRVDTEAFF
TGTGCCAGCAACAGGGTCGACACTGAAGCTTTCTTT
>-|TRBV3-1/TRBV3-2|TRBJ1-4|-
CASSQDGVLKTNEKLFF
TGTGCCAGCAGCCAAGACGGAGTCCTAAAAACTAATGAAAAACTGTTTTTT
>TRBD1|TRBV3-1/TRBV3-2|TRBJ1-5|once
CVSSSTGFGQPQHF
TGTGTCAGCAGCTCGACAGGGTTCGGTCAGCCCCAGCATTTT
>-|TRBV2|TRBJ1-5|-
CASSTSSGLGNQPQHF
TGTGCCAGCAGTACCTCGTCAGGCTTGGGCAATCAGCCCCAGCATTTT
>-|TRBV2|TRBJ2-5|-
CASSEGLWGTQYF
TGTGCCAGCAGTGAAGGACTATGGGGGACCCAGTACTTC
>TRBD1|TRBV19|TRBJ2-7|-
CASSIAQGAPYEQYF
TGTGCCAGTAGTATCGCCCAGGGGGCCCCCTACGAGCAGTACTTC
>TRBD1|TRBV24-1|TRBJ2-2|-
CATSLGTGDTGELFF
TGTGCCACCAGCCTCGGGACAGGGGATACCGGGGAGCTGTTTTTT
>-|TRBV29-1|TRBJ1-2|-
CSVEGGDGYTF
TGCAGCGTTGAAGGGGGGGATGGCTACACCTTC
>TRBD1|TRBV19|TRBJ1-1|-
CASSIDPGQGSGAFF
TGTGCCAGTAGTATAGATCCGGGACAGGGGTCAGGAGCTTTCTTT
>TRBD2|TRBV29-1|TRBJ2-7|-
CSVVRGARNEQYF
TGCAGCGTAGTGCGGGGGGCGAGGAACGAGCAGTACTTC
>TRBD1|TRBV12-5|TRBJ2-7|once
CASGKDRGYEQYF
TGTGCTAGTGGCAAGGACAGGGGCTACGAGCAGTACTTC
>TRBD2|TRBV9|TRBJ2-2|-
CASALGRANTGELFF
TGTGCCAGCGCCCTCGGGAGGGCGAACACCGGGGAGCTGTTTTTT
>TRBD1|TRBV3-1/TRBV3-2|TRBJ2-7|-
CASSQGTGDYEQYF
TGTGCCAGCAGCCAAGGGACAGGGGACTACGAGCAGTACTTC
>TRBD1|TRBV5-6|TRBJ1-2|-
CASSLPAGGAGYTF
TGTGCCAGCAGCTTGCCCGCAGGGGGCGCCGGCTACACCTTC
>-|TRBV12-3/TRBV12-4|TRBJ1-1|-
CASSLSVNTEAFF
TGTGCCAGCAGTTTGTCTGTGAACACTGAAGCTTTCTTT
>TRBD1|TRBV7-4|TRBJ1-2|-
CASSLGGRGRTVVINYGYTF
TGTGCCAGCAGCTTAGGTGGCAGGGGGCGCACCGTGGTGATCAACTATGGCTACACCTTC
>TRBD1|TRBV5-1|TRBJ2-7|-
CASSLDGTGADEQYF
TGCGCCAGCAGCTTGGACGGGACAGGGGCAGACGAGCAGTATTTC
>TRBD1|TRBV11-2|TRBJ1-2|once
CASSNRGGYTF
TGTGCCAGCAGTAACAGGGGCGGCTACACCTTC